Below are 24 T cell receptor beta chains sequenced from a single sample in a study of regulatory T cells in long-lasting Graves disease. Indicated time point: newly diagnosed GD, antithyroid drugs for less than 3 months. From RNA extracted from PBMCs, the TCR library was made. Through Arm-PCR of CDR3 regions and iRepertoire HTBI primers, TCR beta libraries were built. TCRdb processed the multiplex PCR reads anew with MiXCR; each CDR3 protein has one entry. The data show approximately 300,000 distinct CDR3 sequences, with over 15% seen just once and around 36% held by the top ten. Sample: peripheral blood mononuclear cells (PBMCs), taken at new diagnosis, from a patient treated with antithyroid drugs. These receptors all come from a female donor with Graves disease.

J is TRBJ2-7 and V is TRBV6-1, with D possibly being TRBD2 (5 bases). The length of the CDR3 is 16 residues. The germline V and J ends were trimmed by 8 bases and 6 bases, with 26 bases remaining between them. CDR1 is MNHNS, CDR2 SASEGT, per germline. The CDR3 is CASSLPHSTSSSEQYF. The CDR3 coding sequence is TGTGCCAGCTCTCTCCCCCATAGTACTAGTTCGTCCGAGCAGTACTTC.

This clonotype occurred many times. The J gene is TRBJ2-1, the V gene TRBV12-3 or TRBV12-4, with D possibly being TRBD2 (6 bases). V was pared by 3 bases and J by 7 bases, with 16 bases between. This CDR3 comprises 15 residues. The DNA for the CDR3 is TGTGCCAGCAGTTTTGTTGTCGGGAGAGGGAATGAGCAGTTCTTC. Amino acid sequence: CASSFVVGRGNEQFF.

V and J are TRBV11-2 and TRBJ2-2, with TRBD1 matching over 9 bases. The J segment lost 4 bases and the V segment lost 5 bases, leaving 11 bases of the junction unmatched. Germline CDR1 reads SGHAT; CDR2 reads FQNNGV. The CDR3 sequence is 17 residues long. The CDR3 is CASSAPPQGATTGELFF. The CDR3 DNA follows: TGTGCCAGCAGCGCCCCGCCACAGGGGGCTACCACCGGGGAGCTGTTTTTT. The full variable domain, completed using reference TRBV11-2 and TRBJ2-2, is EAGVAQSPRYKIIEKRQSVAFWCNPISGHATLYWYQQILGQGPKLLIQFQNNGVVDDSQLPKDRFSAERLKGVDSTLKIQPAKLEDSAVYLCASSAPPQGATTGELFFGEGSRLTVL.

This clonotype was counted at least ten times. This sequence joins TRBV20-1 and TRBJ1-1, with 7 bases identical to TRBD1. This CDR3 has 14 residues. V lost 2 bases to trimming and J lost 4 bases; unmatched junction nucleotides: 7. Germline V gene lookup returns CDR1 DFQATT and CDR2 SNEGSKA (reference sequence). The CDR3 region has the DNA TGCAGTGCTAGAAGTTCCAAGGGGGCCACTGAAGCTTTCTTT. Amino acid sequence: CSARSSKGATEAFF.

This clonotype was observed many times. The rearrangement links TRBV12-3 or TRBV12-4 to TRBJ1-6; TRBD1 is a possible D gene (5 bases). V lost 3 bases, J lost 5 bases, and 11 bases lay in between. The CDR3 totals 15 residues. The CDR3 spells CASSFRGDNNSPLHF. The CDR3 nucleotides are TGTGCCAGCAGTTTTCGGGGCGATAATAATTCACCCCTCCACTTT.

This clonotype was counted many times. The CDR3 spells CAIGNTIYF. The DNA for the CDR3 is TGTGCCATTGGAAACACCATATATTTT. The chain couples TRBV7-9 to TRBJ1-3; no definite D call. In germline, CDR1 is SEHNR, CDR2 FQNEAQ (reference sequence). The CDR3 contains 9 residues. V lost 10 bases and J lost 3, with 1 base in between. The variable domain in full, with the rest retrieved from reference TRBV7-9 and TRBJ1-3, is DTGVSQNPRHKITKRGQNVTFRCDPISEHNRLYWYRQTLGQGPEFLTYFQNEAQLEKSRLLSDRFSAERPKGSFSTLEIQRTEQGDSAMYLCAIGNTIYFGEGSWLTVV.

This clonotype was counted at least ten times. Here the CDR3 reads CSANLASGQEMNEQYF. In nucleotides, the CDR3 is TGCAGTGCTAACTTGGCAAGCGGACAGGAGATGAACGAGCAGTACTTC. The J gene is TRBJ2-7, the V gene TRBV20-1; TRBD1 agrees at 7 bases. CDR3 length equals 16 residues. Germline values: CDR1 DFQATT, CDR2 SNEGSKA (reference sequence). J was trimmed by 5 bases and V by 4 bases; bases with no gene match: 17.

The table lists this clonotype with many counts. This chain links TRBV12-3 or TRBV12-4 with TRBJ1-2; the D is unclear. This CDR3 is built from 12 residues. Trimming removed 11 bases from V and 7 bases from J, with 17 bases in between. Here the CDR3 reads CAVTESLTGYTF. The CDR3 DNA follows: TGTGCCGTTACGGAGAGCCTTACTGGCTACACCTTC.

This clonotype was seen many times. The chain is built from TRBV19 and TRBJ2-2, with a weak D call TRBD1 (6 bases). Trimming cost V 6 bases and J 7 bases, with 18 bases left between them. The germline CDR1 and CDR2 sequences are LNHDA and SQIVND (reference sequence). CDR3 length: 15 amino acids. The DNA for the CDR3 is TGTGCCAGTAGCAAGGAGCTGGACAGACGCGGGGAGCTGTTTTTT. Its translation: CASSKELDRRGELFF. The full variable domain, rest sourced from reference TRBV19 and TRBJ2-2, is DGGITQSPKYLFRKEGQNVTLSCEQNLNHDAMYWYRQDPGQGLRLIYYSQIVNDFQKGDIAEGYSVSREKKESFPLTVTSAQKNPTAFYLCASSKELDRRGELFFGEGSRLTVL.

This clonotype was seen a few times. This chain joins TRBV28 and TRBJ2-1, with 8 positions matching TRBD1. Germline values: CDR1 MDHEN, CDR2 SYDVKM. Losses at the gene ends were 4 bases for V and 4 bases for J; bases not matched to a gene: 3. The CDR3 length is 14 residues. The CDR3 sequence is CASSWGQVYNEQFF. CDR3 DNA sequence: TGTGCCAGCAGTTGGGGACAGGTGTACAATGAGCAGTTCTTC.

This clonotype was seen many times. This chain connects TRBV19 to TRBJ1-4; D gene unclear. Germline V gene data show CDR1 as LNHDA and CDR2 as SQIVND (reference sequence). There are 12 residues in the CDR3. Trimming stripped 5 bases from V and 7 bases from J, with 8 bases between. In DNA form, the CDR3 reads TGTGCCAGTAGTGGGATGGGTGAAAAACTGTTTTTT. Protein: CASSGMGEKLFF.

Ten or more counts support this clonotype. The gene calls are TRBV12-3 or TRBV12-4 and TRBJ2-1; 10 nucleotides match TRBD2. V shed 3 bases, J shed 7 bases, and the junction held 6 bases outside the gene matches. CDR3 length equals 15 residues. The CDR3 spells CASSFGLAGVNEQFF. Written as DNA, the CDR3 is TGTGCCAGCAGTTTCGGGCTAGCGGGAGTAAATGAGCAGTTCTTC.

The chain employs TRBV13 and TRBJ2-7, with 7 bases aligning to TRBD1. The CDR3 runs 17 residues. With 5 bases clipped from V and 6 bases from J, the junction kept 19 bases outside the gene matches. The germline V gene has CDR1 PRHDT and CDR2 FYEKMQ (reference sequence). This CDR3 reads CASSASDRANLLGEQYF. CDR3 DNA sequence: TGTGCCAGCAGCGCGTCCGACAGGGCGAATCTCCTAGGCGAGCAGTACTTC.

This chain joins TRBV20-1 and TRBJ2-1; D perhaps matches TRBD2 (5 bases). V lost 3 bases to trimming and J lost 5 bases, with 23 bases between them. Germline loops: CDR1 DFQATT, CDR2 SNEGSKA (reference sequence). The CDR3 contains 17 residues. The CDR3 DNA follows: TGCAGTGCTAGGGCAGTAATAAGAGGGCTTAGCCACAATGAGCAGTTCTTC. Protein: CSARAVIRGLSHNEQFF.

V is TRBV18 and J is TRBJ2-7, with D uncertain. Germline loops: CDR1 KGHSH, CDR2 LQKENI. The V and J ends lost 2 bases and 9 bases respectively, with 23 bases between them. The CDR3 contains 16 residues. The DNA of the CDR3 is TGTGCCAGCTCACCAAAAAGCCATGACTCCCCCGATGGGCAGTACTTC. Its translation is CASSPKSHDSPDGQYF.

Ten or more counts support this clonotype. The chain combines TRBV20-1 with TRBJ2-2; TRBD2 matches at 8 bases. Germline CDR1 and CDR2: DFQATT and SNEGSKA (reference sequence). The CDR3 is made up of 16 amino acids. J was trimmed by 6 bases and V by 1 base; bases with no gene match: 10. CDR3 loop: CSARGGTSRSAGELFF. DNA of the CDR3: TGCAGTGCTAGAGGCGGGACTAGTCGTTCGGCCGGGGAGCTGTTTTTT.

The chain joins TRBV14 to TRBJ2-1; possible D gene TRBD2, 6 bases. There are 15 residues in the CDR3. V dropped 2 bases and J dropped 6 bases, with 14 bases sitting between them. From germline, CDR1 is SGHDN and CDR2 FVKESK. In DNA form, the CDR3 reads TGTGCCAGCAGCCAACTGGCGGGGCTAGGCAATGAGCAGTTCTTC. This encodes CASSQLAGLGNEQFF. Full variable domain (rest looked up from reference TRBV14 and TRBJ2-1): EAGVTQFPSHSVIEKGQTVTLRCDPISGHDNLYWYRRVMGKEIKFLLHFVKESKQDESGMPNNRFLAERTGGTYSTLKVQPAELEDSGVYFCASSQLAGLGNEQFFGPGTRLTVL.

Points on this clonotype: This may stem from a read error, because a much larger clone lies one nucleotide away. J is TRBJ2-5 and V is TRBV28; D is undetermined. In germline, CDR1 is MDHEN, CDR2 SYDVKM. This CDR3 comprises 13 residues. CDR3 nucleotides: TGTGCCGGCAGTCTTCTCGGTAGGGAGACCCAGTACTTC. The encoded protein is CAGSLLGRETQYF.

This clonotype has ten or more counts. V is TRBV7-9 and J is TRBJ1-1; no clear D gene. V was trimmed by 1 base and J by 3 bases, leaving 6 bases between them. This CDR3 has 13 residues. The germline CDR1 and CDR2 sequences are SEHNR and FQNEAQ (reference sequence). As DNA, the CDR3 is TGTGCCAGCAGCTTAGAGGGCCACACTGAAGCTTTCTTT. Protein: CASSLEGHTEAFF.

On this clonotype: This may arise from a read error, as a much more abundant clone is one base away. The rearrangement joins TRBV11-2 to TRBJ2-1; the match to TRBD2 covers 13 bases. The CDR3 is 16 amino acids. Trimming took 4 bases from V and 6 from J; bases not matched to a gene: 6. Germline V gene lookup returns CDR1 SGHAT and CDR2 FQNNGV. The CDR3 DNA is TGTGCCAGCAGCTCCCGGACTAGCGGGAGCTTCAATGAGCAGTTCTTC. Its translation: CASSSRTSGSFNEQFF.

V and J are TRBV6-5 and TRBJ2-6, with 13 bases aligning to TRBD2. Trimming removed 0 bases from V and 1 base from J; junction bases left unmatched: 6. The CDR3 length is 20 residues. Germline lookup yields CDR1 MNHEY and CDR2 SVGAGI. The CDR3: CASSYSGLAGELSGANVLTF. CDR3 sequence (DNA): TGTGCCAGCAGTTACTCAGGACTAGCGGGGGAACTTTCTGGGGCCAACGTCCTGACTTTC.

This clonotype has only a few counts. The V call is TRBV5-1, the J call TRBJ2-1; D is unresolved. Trimming took 2 bases from V and 2 from J, leaving 8 bases between them. The CDR3 runs to 14 residues. Germline V gene data show CDR1 as SGHRS and CDR2 as YFSETQ. CDR3 in DNA: TGCGCCAGCAGCTTTTCGACAACCTACAATGAGCAGTTCTTC. As protein: CASSFSTTYNEQFF.

The chain employs TRBV5-1 and TRBJ1-5; perhaps TRBD1 as D (5 bases). Germline V gene lookup returns CDR1 SGHRS and CDR2 YFSETQ. V was cut by 1 base and J by 9 bases, with 11 bases left in between. The CDR3 sequence is 13 residues long. The CDR3 DNA reads as TGCGCCAGCAGCTTGCAGGGTGGAGGGCCCCAGCATTTT. Its protein product is CASSLQGGGPQHF.

The genes are TRBV12-3 or TRBV12-4 and TRBJ1-2; no reliable D call. The V end lost 3 bases, the J end lost 8 bases, and 19 bases lay between the germline ends. CDR3 length equals 15 residues. The CDR3 coding sequence is TGTGCCAGCAGTTTGACCCAGTCCACCCATGAGGGCTACACCTTC. This sequence encodes CASSLTQSTHEGYTF.